Presented here are 11 T cell receptor beta chains from one specimen sequenced in a study of OX40 agonist ivuxolimab in advanced cancers. Sequenced by immunoSEQ multiplex PCR; TCRdb stores in-frame clones only, minus some. The sample contains some 83,000 clones, around 85% of which appear only once. Material: CD4+ or CD8+ T cells sorted from blood, obtained in a trial of the OX40 agonist ivuxolimab. The receptor set was obtained from an adult with an advanced solid tumor such as melanoma, head and neck, liver or kidney cancer.

This clone was observed a single time. The chain combines TRBV5-6 with TRBJ2-2; 9 bases match TRBD1. The ends lost 1 base at V and 0 bases at J; junction bases unmatched: 1. The CDR3 covers 16 residues. Germline V gene lookup returns CDR1 SGHDT and CDR2 YYEEEE. CDR3 nucleotide sequence: TGTGCCAGCAGCTTGTGGACAGGGGCGAACACCGGGGAGCTGTTTTTT. The encoded protein is CASSLWTGANTGELFF.

The genes are TRBV4-3 and TRBJ2-7, with TRBD1 matching over 11 bases. V was pared by 1 base and J by 4 bases, with 6 bases of the junction left unmatched. The V gene's germline CDR1 is LGHNA and CDR2 YSLEER. CDR3 size: 16 residues. CDR3 DNA: TGCGCCAGCAGCCAAGGGACAGGGGGCGCCGGATACGAGCAGTACTTC. Residues: CASSQGTGGAGYEQYF.

CDR3 amino acids: CAWQGGGNIQYF. CDR3 nucleotides: TGTGCCTGGCAGGGGGGAGGAAACATTCAGTACTTC. The chain uses TRBV30 and TRBJ2-4, with D maybe TRBD1 (7 bases). V gave up 5 bases and J gave up 6 bases, with 11 bases separating them. Germline loops: CDR1 GTSNPN, CDR2 SVGIG (reference sequence). The CDR3 is 12 amino acids.

The chain has TRBV6-1 and TRBJ1-3; D uncertain. Germline CDR1 is MNHNS and CDR2 is SASEGT. CDR3 length equals 13 residues. V lost 2 bases to trimming and J lost 2 bases, with 4 bases between them. The CDR3 sequence is CASSEWPGNTIYF. In nucleotides, the CDR3 is TGTGCCAGCAGTGAATGGCCTGGAAACACCATATATTTT.

The chain links TRBV5-5 to TRBJ2-2, with TRBD1 matching 9 bases. Per germline, CDR1 SGHKS and CDR2 YYEKEE (reference sequence). This CDR3 comprises 17 residues. After removal of 0 bases from V and 5 bases from J, the junction contained 8 bases not matched to a gene. The CDR3 bases are TGTGCCAGCAGCTTGGACAGGGGGCGAAGAGGAACCGGGGAGCTGTTTTTT. Translating gives CASSLDRGRRGTGELFF.

The chain uses TRBV5-1 and TRBJ1-3; the D gene is possibly TRBD1 (5 bases). CDR3 length: 16 residues. Deletions cut 0 bases from V and 0 bases from J, with 10 bases between. Germline V gene data show CDR1 as SGHRS and CDR2 as YFSETQ. The CDR3 coding sequence is TGCGCCAGCAGCTTGGGCGTGACAGACTCTGGAAACACCATATATTTT. This sequence encodes CASSLGVTDSGNTIYF.

This rearrangement joins TRBV4-3 to TRBJ2-2, with 11 nucleotides matching TRBD1. The CDR3 consists of 18 residues. Germline V lookup: CDR1 LGHNA, CDR2 YSLEER. The ends lost 2 bases at V and 5 bases at J; junction bases unmatched: 10. CDR3 nucleotide sequence: TGCGCCAGCAGCCAACTCCGGACAGGGGGCCGATTTACCGGGGAGCTGTTTTTT. Its protein is CASSQLRTGGRFTGELFF.

The genes are TRBV7-7 and TRBJ2-2, with D possibly called TRBD1 or TRBD2 (5 bases each). From germline, CDR1 is SSHAT and CDR2 FNYEAQ (reference sequence). This CDR3 is built from 14 residues. The V and J ends lost 6 bases and 3 bases respectively, with 11 bases between them. CDR3 nucleotides: TGTGCCAGCAGTGCCGGGACCCACACCGGGGAGCTGTTTTTT. It codes for CASSAGTHTGELFF. Complete variable domain (other parts from reference TRBV7-7 and TRBJ2-2): GAGVSQSPRYKVTKRGQDVTLRCDPISSHATLYWYQQALGQGPEFLTYFNYEAQPDKSGLPSDRFSAERPEGSISTLTIQRTEQRDSAMYRCASSAGTHTGELFFGEGSRLTVL.

The V call is TRBV28, the J call TRBJ2-1; 8 nucleotides agree with TRBD2. J was trimmed by 9 bases and V by 1 base; bases with no gene match: 8. CDR1 is MDHEN, CDR2 SYDVKM, per germline. The CDR3 runs to 15 residues. CDR3 in amino acids: CASSLSGGAISEQFF. The CDR3 nucleotides read TGTGCCAGCAGTTTATCCGGGGGGGCAATCAGTGAGCAGTTCTTC.

The chain combines TRBV6-5 with TRBJ2-7; weak D call: TRBD1 (6 bases). V was clipped by 8 bases and J by 2 bases, with 10 bases between them. CDR3 length equals 12 residues. Germline values: CDR1 MNHEY, CDR2 SVGAGI. The CDR3 here is CASGGNTYEQYF. DNA of the CDR3: TGTGCCAGCGGGGGCAACACCTACGAGCAGTACTTC.

The chain employs TRBV4-3 and TRBJ2-1, with D perhaps matching TRBD1 or TRBD2 (5 bases each). The V end was cut by 0 bases, the J end by 6 bases, with 18 bases between. The length of the CDR3 is 17 residues. CDR1 is LGHNA, CDR2 YSLEER, per germline. The CDR3 loop reads CASSQDRDVRFGNEQFF. The CDR3 DNA follows: TGCGCCAGCAGCCAAGATAGGGACGTAAGGTTCGGCAATGAGCAGTTCTTC.